This TCR beta chain was captured by sequencing in a study of cytomegalovirus exposure and HLA in healthy donors. Study-wide results and caveats: In an earlier analysis, productive rearrangement rates for most beta V segments clustered near 90% or 30%. Later examination showed HLA-associated TCR beta chains had greater clonal expansion than equally common others. Apart from CMV serostatus, no immune exposure information was available.

The PCR ran on 60 Vbeta and 13 Jbeta primers. Using immunoSEQ multiplex PCR, the repertoire was profiled, and TCRdb retains in-frame clones only, with some absent. Of over 110,000 clones in the sample, under 90% were seen once. Germline loops: CDR1 KGHSH, CDR2 LQKENI. The CDR3 consists of 15 residues. Trimming removed 1 base from V and 3 bases from J, with 12 bases in between. On this clone itself: The antigen is not known.

The TCR comes from a male donor in good health and CMV-seronegative. V gene TRBV18 combines with J gene TRBJ1-2; maybe TRBD1 (6 bases). Sequenced: PBMCs. CDR3 amino acids: CASSPREQGDYGYTF. CDR3 nucleotides: TGTGCCAGCTCACCACGAGAACAGGGAGACTATGGCTACACCTTC. The full variable domain, its missing parts supplied by reference TRBV18 and TRBJ1-2, is NAGVMQNPRHLVRRRGQEARLRCSPMKGHSHVYWYRQLPEEGLKFMVYLQKENIIDESGMPKERFSAEFPKEGPSILRIQQVVRGDSAAYFCASSPREQGDYGYTFGSGTRLTVV.